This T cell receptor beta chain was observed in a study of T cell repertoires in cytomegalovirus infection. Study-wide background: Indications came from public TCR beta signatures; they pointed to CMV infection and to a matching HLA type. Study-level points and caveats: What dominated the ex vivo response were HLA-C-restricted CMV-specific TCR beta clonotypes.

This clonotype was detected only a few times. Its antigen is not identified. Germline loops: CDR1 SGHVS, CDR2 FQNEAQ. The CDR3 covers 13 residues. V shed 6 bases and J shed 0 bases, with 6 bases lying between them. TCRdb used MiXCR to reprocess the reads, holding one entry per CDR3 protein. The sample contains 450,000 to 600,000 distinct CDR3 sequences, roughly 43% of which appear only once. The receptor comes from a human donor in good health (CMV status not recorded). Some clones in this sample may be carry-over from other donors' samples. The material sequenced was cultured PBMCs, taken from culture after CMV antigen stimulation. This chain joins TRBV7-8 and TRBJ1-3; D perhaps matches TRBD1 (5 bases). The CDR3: CASSGGSGNTIYF. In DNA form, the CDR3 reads TGTGCCAGCAGTGGGGGCTCTGGAAACACCATATATTTT.